Detailed here is one T cell receptor beta chain. No cognate antigen has been identified for it. Base-call qualities are not available, and no considerably larger clone is one nucleotide away. This entry belongs to a study of blood T cell repertoires in COVID-19 (dated by TCRdb to 2018 to 2020). Broadly, across the study: Samples from collaborators originated in the United States, Italy and Spain and spanned both the acute and convalescent phases of COVID-19. The prospective study material was composed of cDNA or gDNA derived from T cells, B-cell-depleted T cells, or PBMCs. The dataset comprised deeply sampled blood TCRbeta repertoires from subjects exposed to, actively infected with, or recovered from COVID-19. The repertoires were made available in a free public database intended to serve as a resource for research on the immune response to SARS-CoV-2. The samples were drawn from two sources: the first 160 participants of the ongoing ImmuneRACE study, and 1,000 to 1,500 subjects contributed by 6 global collaborators. The sample metadata nearly always contained a de-identified subject ID, COVID-19 status, age in years and sex. Where available, HLA class I and class II types were obtained from metadata supplied by the sample provider rather than from assay-based typing. Overall study outcomes, separate from this receptor: The amount of clinical and demographic metadata varied by source and participant and was provided uncurated.

Collaborating institutions collected whole blood in K2EDTA tubes following their own protocols. Collaborator samples were shipped for TCRbeta analysis as frozen whole blood, isolated PBMCs, or DNA extracted from either sample type. TCRbeta CDR3 regions were amplified from genomic DNA by means of the immunoSEQ Assay, a bias-controlled multiplex PCR. As for the authors' bioinformatics: Within the assay, amplification of reference gene primers was used to estimate how many nucleated cells each sample contained. To quantify the absolute abundance of each unique TCRbeta CDR3 rearrangement, sequence reads were collapsed and filtered. Productive Simpson clonality was computed per sample as the square root of Simpson's diversity index over productive rearrangements. What TCRdb holds here is the immuneACCESS table cut down to in-frame rearrangements. Part of the clones is not present; checked against another copy, under half of the missing clones reflect an unresolved V gene, and the others are unexplained. D and trimming were read from the DNA, whereas the V and J calls and clone size are those reported in that table. Across this sample there are 150,000 to 200,000 clones, with about 75% seen only once. About 28% of the sample comes from the top ten.

Sequencing input: peripheral blood. The TCR was taken from a woman between 65 and 79 years old with acute or convalescent COVID-19.

The DNA sequence is TGTGCCAGCAGCCAAGGCCAGGTGAACACCGGGGAGCTGTTTTTT. Its protein is CASSQGQVNTGELFF. The rearrangement combines TRBV3-1 (or the pseudogene TRBV3-2) with TRBJ2-2; the D gene cannot be resolved reliably. Trimming removed 1 base from V and 1 base from J, leaving 7 bases between the germline ends. Inclusive of the bounding cysteine and phenylalanine, the CDR3 is 15 residues long. The only DNA kept is the CDR3, 45 bases in frame from the first base. CDR1 and CDR2 are drawn from the germline V gene (reference sequence): LGHDT, YNNKEL.